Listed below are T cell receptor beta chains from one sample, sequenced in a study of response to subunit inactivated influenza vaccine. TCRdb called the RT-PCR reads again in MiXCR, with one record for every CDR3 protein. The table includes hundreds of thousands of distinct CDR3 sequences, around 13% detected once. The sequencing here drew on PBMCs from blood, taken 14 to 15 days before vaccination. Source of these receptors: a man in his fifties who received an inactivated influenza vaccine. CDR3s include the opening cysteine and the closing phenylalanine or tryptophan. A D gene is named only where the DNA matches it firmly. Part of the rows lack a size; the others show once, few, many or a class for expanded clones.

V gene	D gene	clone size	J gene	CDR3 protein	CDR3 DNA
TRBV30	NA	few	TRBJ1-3	CAWSGQAGNTIYF	TGTGCCTGGAGTGGACAGGCTGGAAACACCATATATTTT
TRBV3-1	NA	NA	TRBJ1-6	CASSQPHGDSPLHF	TGTGCCAGCAGCCAACCCCACGGTGACTCACCCCTCCACTTT
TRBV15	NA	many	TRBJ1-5	CATSHSDSSQPQHF	TGTGCCACCAGCCACAGCGACTCCAGTCAGCCCCAGCATTTT
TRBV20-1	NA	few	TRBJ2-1	CSARGPESKQFF	TGCAGTGCTAGAGGACCCGAATCTAAGCAGTTCTTC
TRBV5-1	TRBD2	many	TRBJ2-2	CASSQTGLADTGELFF	TGCGCCAGCAGCCAGACGGGACTAGCGGACACCGGGGAGCTGTTTTTT
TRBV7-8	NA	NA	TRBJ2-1	CASSLVQGDEQFF	TGTGCCAGCAGCTTAGTTCAGGGAGATGAGCAGTTCTTC
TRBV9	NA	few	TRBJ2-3	CASSADGSTDTQYF	TGTGCCAGCAGCGCGGACGGAAGCACAGATACGCAGTATTTT
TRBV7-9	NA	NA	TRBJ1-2	CASSLRQDGLYGYTF	TGTGCCAGCAGCTTAAGGCAGGATGGCCTCTATGGCTACACCTTC
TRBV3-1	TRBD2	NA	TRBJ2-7	CASSLEKGLARPYEQYF	TGTGCCAGCAGCTTAGAGAAAGGACTAGCGCGGCCCTACGAGCAGTACTTC
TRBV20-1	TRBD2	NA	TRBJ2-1	CSARDPGEGYNEQFF	TGCAGTGCTAGAGACCCGGGGGAGGGATACAATGAGCAGTTCTTC
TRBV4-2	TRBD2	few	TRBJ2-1	CASSQGTSGGGNEQFF	TGTGCCAGCAGCCAAGGGACTAGCGGGGGGGGGAATGAGCAGTTCTTC
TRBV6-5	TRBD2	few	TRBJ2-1	CASSYLRLAGLGEQFF	TGTGCCAGCAGTTACTTGCGACTAGCGGGACTTGGTGAGCAGTTCTTC
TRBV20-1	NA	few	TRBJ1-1	CSARETDRNTEAFF	TGCAGTGCTAGAGAAACGGACAGGAACACTGAAGCTTTCTTT
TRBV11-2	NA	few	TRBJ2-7	CASSPDFFGGYEQYF	TGTGCCAGCAGCCCGGACTTTTTTGGGGGATACGAGCAGTACTTC
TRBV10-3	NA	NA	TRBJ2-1	CAISQVVGEQFF	TGTGCCATCAGTCAGGTGGTCGGTGAGCAGTTCTTC
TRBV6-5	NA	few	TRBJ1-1	CASSYSARDDTEAFF	TGTGCCAGCAGTTACTCTGCCCGCGATGACACTGAAGCTTTCTTT
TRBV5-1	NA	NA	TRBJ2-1	CASSPERTGGDEQFF	TGCGCCAGCAGCCCCGAAAGAACTGGGGGAGATGAGCAGTTTTTC
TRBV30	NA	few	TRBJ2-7	CAWSRSYEQYF	TGTGCCTGGAGCCGAAGCTACGAGCAGTACTTC
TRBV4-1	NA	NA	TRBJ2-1	CASSRLDRVNEQFF	TGCGCCAGCAGCCGACTAGACAGGGTAAATGAGCAGTTCTTC
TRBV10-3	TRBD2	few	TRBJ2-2	CAISETGTTLTRTGELFF	TGTGCCATCAGTGAGACCGGGACTACCCTTACAAGAACCGGGGAGCTGTTTTTT
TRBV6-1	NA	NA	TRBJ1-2	CASWSNANYGYTF	TGTGCCAGCTGGTCCAACGCTAACTATGGCTACACCTTC
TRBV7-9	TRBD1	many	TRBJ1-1	CASSIPPGQGSGEAFF	TGTGCCAGCAGCATTCCCCCGGGACAGGGGTCCGGTGAAGCTTTCTTT
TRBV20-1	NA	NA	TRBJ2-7	CSVSQGRSYEQYF	TGCAGTGTTTCTCAGGGACGGAGCTACGAGCAGTACTTC
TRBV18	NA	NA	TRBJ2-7	CASSPSTTETYEQYF	TGTGCCAGCTCACCATCCACGACAGAGACCTACGAGCAGTACTTC
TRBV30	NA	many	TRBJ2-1	CAWRGGTAYNEQFF	TGTGCCTGGAGGGGAGGGACAGCTTACAATGAGCAGTTCTTC
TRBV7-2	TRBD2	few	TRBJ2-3	CASSLARGGLDTQYF	TGTGCCAGCAGCTTAGCGCGGGGGGGTCTAGATACGCAGTATTTT
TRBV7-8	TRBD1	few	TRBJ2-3	CASSLGRGLADTQYF	TGTGCCAGCAGCTTAGGCAGGGGGCTTGCAGATACGCAGTATTTT
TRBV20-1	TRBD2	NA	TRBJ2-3	CSARHRTSGSPDTQYF	TGCAGTGCTAGACACAGGACTAGCGGGAGCCCAGATACGCAGTATTTT
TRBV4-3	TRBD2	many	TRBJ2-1	CASSQDMGTSGSVYEQFF	TGCGCCAGCAGCCAAGATATGGGGACTAGCGGGAGTGTCTATGAGCAGTTCTTC
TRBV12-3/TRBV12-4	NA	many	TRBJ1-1	CASVWGLNTEAFF	TGTGCCAGCGTTTGGGGGTTAAACACTGAAGCTTTCTTT
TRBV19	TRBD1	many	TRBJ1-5	CASSATDREEQPQHF	TGTGCCAGTAGTGCTACGGACAGGGAGGAACAGCCCCAGCATTTT
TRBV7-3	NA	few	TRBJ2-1	CASSPFTGSHNEQFF	TGTGCCAGCAGCCCCTTTACGGGGAGCCACAATGAGCAGTTCTTC
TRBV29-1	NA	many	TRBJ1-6	CSVTETSNSPLHF	TGCAGCGTTACGGAAACATCAAATTCACCCCTCCACTTT
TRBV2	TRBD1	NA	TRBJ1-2	CASQGQGVENYGYTF	TGTGCCAGCCAAGGACAGGGGGTAGAGAACTATGGCTACACCTTC
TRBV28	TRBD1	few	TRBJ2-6	CASSSDAGTAGANVLTF	TGTGCCAGCAGTTCTGATGCCGGGACAGCTGGGGCCAACGTCCTGACTTTC
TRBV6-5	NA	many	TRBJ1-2	CASRRLYGYTF	TGTGCCAGCAGGCGCCTTTATGGCTACACCTTC
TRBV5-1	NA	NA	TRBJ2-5	CASSSPLRMGQETQYF	TGCGCCAGCAGCTCCCCCCTCCGGATGGGCCAAGAGACCCAGTACTTC
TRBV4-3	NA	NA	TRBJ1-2	CASSHPNAVHTF	TGCGCCAGCAGCCACCCCAACGCCGTACACACCTTC
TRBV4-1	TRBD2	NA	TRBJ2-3	CASSQDWRGISDTQYF	TGCGCCAGCAGCCAAGATTGGCGGGGGATCTCAGATACGCAGTATTTT
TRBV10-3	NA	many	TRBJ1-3	CAISDSTSGNTIYF	TGTGCCATCAGTGATAGTACCTCTGGAAACACCATATATTTT
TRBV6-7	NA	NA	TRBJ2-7	CASSYCYTEQYF	TGTGCCAGCAGTTACTGCTATACCGAGCAGTACTTC
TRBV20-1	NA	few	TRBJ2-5	CSAKKRDLQETQYF	TGCAGTGCTAAGAAGAGGGATTTACAAGAGACCCAGTACTTC
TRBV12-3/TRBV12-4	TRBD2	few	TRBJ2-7	CASSGLGTSGSGEQYF	TGTGCCAGCAGTGGGCTAGGGACTAGCGGGAGCGGGGAGCAGTACTTC
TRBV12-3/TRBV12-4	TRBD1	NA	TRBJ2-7	CASSWTGVNYEQYF	TGTGCCAGCAGTTGGACAGGGGTAAACTACGAGCAGTACTTC
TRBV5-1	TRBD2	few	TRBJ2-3	CASSLGTGGPSDTQYF	TGCGCCAGCAGCTTGGGGACGGGGGGGCCGTCAGATACGCAGTATTTT
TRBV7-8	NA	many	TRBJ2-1	CASSERRGGVSYNEQFF	TGTGCCAGCAGCGAACGCCGCGGAGGGGTTTCCTACAATGAGCAGTTCTTC
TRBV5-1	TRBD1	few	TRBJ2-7	CASSLQGATQFYEQYF	TGCGCCAGCAGCTTGCAGGGGGCCACCCAATTCTACGAGCAGTACTTC
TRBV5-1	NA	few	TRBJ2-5	CASSSRDKIQETQYF	TGCGCCAGCAGCTCCCGGGACAAGATCCAAGAGACCCAGTACTTC
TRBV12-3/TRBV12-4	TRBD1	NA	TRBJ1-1	CASSPGTGLQAFF	TGTGCCAGCAGCCCGGGGACAGGGCTTCAAGCTTTCTTT
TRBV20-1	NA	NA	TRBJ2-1	CSAVLVRGANEQFF	TGCAGTGCCGTCCTCGTCCGGGGCGCCAATGAGCAGTTCTTC
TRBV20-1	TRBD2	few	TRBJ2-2	CSARDERLAGAGGELFF	TGCAGTGCTAGAGATGAGCGGCTAGCGGGAGCGGGCGGGGAGCTGTTTTTT
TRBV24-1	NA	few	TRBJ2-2	CATEGVGAGELFF	TGTGCCACCGAGGGTGTGGGGGCCGGGGAGCTGTTTTTT
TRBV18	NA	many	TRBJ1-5	CASSPDRNQPQHF	TGTGCCAGCAGCCCAGACCGCAATCAGCCCCAGCATTTT
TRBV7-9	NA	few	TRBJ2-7	CASSDTSSSYEQYF	TGTGCCAGCAGCGACACTAGCTCCTCCTACGAGCAGTACTTC
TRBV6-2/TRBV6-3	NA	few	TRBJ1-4	CASSPREILFF	TGTGCCAGCAGTCCCCGCGAGATCCTGTTTTTT
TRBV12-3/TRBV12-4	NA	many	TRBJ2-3	CASSFMSGILYF	TGTGCCAGCAGTTTTATGTCGGGCATACTATATTTT